Shown below are 6 T cell receptor beta chains from a single sample sequenced in a study of sequential checkpoint blockade in melanoma. Treatment meaning: randomized to nivolumab then ipilimumab (arm A) or the reverse (arm B). Sequenced by immunoSEQ multiplex PCR; TCRdb stores in-frame clones only, minus some. This table holds about 37,000 clones, roughly a third found once. The starting material was tumor tissue (inferred from file names), obtained from a patient given nivolumab and ipilimumab in sequence. Source of these receptors: a human donor with melanoma.

The rearrangement links TRBV18 to TRBJ1-2, with D unresolved. Germline assignment: CDR1 KGHSH and CDR2 LQKENI. The CDR3 totals 13 residues. V lost 3 bases and J lost 8, with 13 bases in between. The CDR3 spells CASSPKVLEGYTF. In DNA, the CDR3 is TGTGCCAGCTCACCCAAAGTGCTTGAAGGCTACACCTTC. The whole variable domain, remainder taken from reference TRBV18 and TRBJ1-2, is NAGVMQNPRHLVRRRGQEARLRCSPMKGHSHVYWYRQLPEEGLKFMVYLQKENIIDESGMPKERFSAEFPKEGPSILRIQQVVRGDSAAYFCASSPKVLEGYTFGSGTRLTVV.

V is TRBV5-1 and J is TRBJ1-4; D perhaps matches TRBD1 (6 bases). The V and J ends lost 5 bases and 4 bases respectively, with 18 bases between them. The CDR3 consists of 16 residues. CDR1 is SGHRS and CDR2 is YFSETQ in the germline V gene. The CDR3 is CASRSAYREINEKLFF. The CDR3 DNA reads TGCGCCAGCAGAAGCGCCTACAGGGAGATTAATGAAAAACTGTTTTTT.

In this sample, this clone turned up a few times. The rearrangement joins TRBV11-3 to TRBJ2-3, with 7 bases matching TRBD2. This CDR3 comprises 15 residues. Germline loops: CDR1 SGHNT, CDR2 YENEEA. The J segment lost 1 base and the V segment lost 9 bases, leaving 10 bases of the junction unmatched. The CDR3 loop is CARSLESGGTDTQYF. The CDR3 DNA reads as TGTGCCAGAAGCCTAGAGAGCGGGGGCACAGATACGCAGTATTTT.

This clone was observed many times. The rearrangement joins TRBV7-7 to TRBJ1-4; perhaps TRBD1 as D (6 bases). V shed 5 bases and J shed 4 bases, with 11 bases lying between them. The CDR3 has 14 residues. Germline assignment: CDR1 SSHAT and CDR2 FNYEAQ (reference sequence). This chain's CDR3 is CASSPGQSNEKLFF. The CDR3, as DNA: TGTGCCAGCAGCCCAGGACAGAGTAATGAAAAACTGTTTTTT.

The table lists this clone with a few counts. Sequence at one end of the junction differs from germline and may be a read error. The J gene is TRBJ2-1, the V gene TRBV6-8, with D possibly being TRBD1 (6 bases). Germline V gives CDR1 MNHGY, CDR2 SAAAGT. CDR3 length: 15 residues. In nucleotides, the CDR3 is TGTGCCATCAGTGGTTGGCAGGGGTCCTACAATGAGCAGTTCTTC. Its translation is CAISGWQGSYNEQFF.

The rearrangement links TRBV5-1 to TRBJ2-7; D might be TRBD1 (6 bases). The germline CDR1 and CDR2 sequences are SGHRS and YFSETQ. The CDR3 has 15 residues. Trimming pared 4 bases from V and 3 bases from J, leaving 17 bases between. CDR3 sequence reads: CASSPTTGSYYEQYF. The CDR3 nucleotides are TGCGCCAGCAGCCCAACAACAGGGTCGTACTACGAGCAGTACTTC.